The 17 T cell receptor beta chains below were found in one sample sequenced in a study of T cell repertoires in ileal Crohn's disease. Sequencing was performed with immunoSEQ multiplex PCR; in TCRdb, only in-frame clones are kept and a portion is missing. The sample carries more than 60,000 clones, roughly nine tenths recorded once. Stated time point: neoterminal ileum biopsy at postoperative endoscopy, about 6 months after surgery. The material sequenced was ileal tissue. The source is an adult with Crohn's disease.

The chain combines TRBV2 with TRBJ2-1; maybe TRBD2 (7 bases). The length of the CDR3 is 14 residues. Germline loops: CDR1 SNHLY, CDR2 FYNNEI. Trimming cost V 6 bases and J 6 bases, with 15 bases left between them. The CDR3 reads CASSRGGVSNEQFF. The CDR3 nucleotides read TGTGCCAGCAGCAGAGGGGGGGTCTCCAATGAGCAGTTCTTC.

The rearrangement joins TRBV29-1 to TRBJ1-2, with D perhaps TRBD1 (6 bases). V was clipped by 7 bases and J by 8 bases, with 23 bases between them. CDR1 is SQVTM and CDR2 is ANQGSEA in the germline V gene. This CDR3 has 14 amino acids. CDR3 nucleotides: TGCAGCGCTGACTTAGGGTCGGGACAACTAGGCTACACCTTC. It codes for CSADLGSGQLGYTF.

The J gene is TRBJ1-5, the V gene TRBV28; TRBD1 might be the D (5 bases). The germline CDR1 and CDR2 sequences are MDHEN and SYDVKM. The CDR3 has 14 amino acids. V lost 2 bases and J 5 bases, leaving 10 bases between the germline ends. CDR3 DNA sequence: TGTGCCAGCAGTTTAAGCAGGGTTGATCAGCCCCAGCATTTT. It encodes CASSLSRVDQPQHF.

This chain uses TRBV7-2 with TRBJ1-5, with D possibly TRBD1 on 5 matching bases. The CDR3 length is 15 residues. Germline loops: CDR1 SGHTA, CDR2 FQGNSA. The V end was cut by 5 bases, the J end by 6 bases, with 17 bases between. In DNA form, the CDR3 reads TGTGCCAGCAGCCCTTTTGGGGGGATAAGTCAGCCCCAGCATTTT. Its protein product is CASSPFGGISQPQHF. The full variable domain, with the rest looked up from reference TRBV7-2 and TRBJ1-5, is GAGVSQSPSNKVTEKGKDVELRCDPISGHTALYWYRQSLGQGLEFLIYFQGNSAPDKSGLPSDRFSAERTGGSVSTLTIQRTQQEDSAVYLCASSPFGGISQPQHFGDGTRLSIL.

This chain uses TRBV2 with TRBJ1-2; TRBD1 agrees at 7 bases. V dropped 3 bases and J dropped 9; count of bases not matched to a gene: 7. The CDR3 contains 13 residues. Germline CDR1 is SNHLY and CDR2 is FYNNEI. CDR3 sequence: CASSETGFDRYTF. The DNA of the CDR3 is TGTGCCAGCAGTGAGACAGGGTTTGATCGCTACACCTTC.

The rearrangement joins TRBV4-2 to TRBJ1-2; weak D call: TRBD1 (5 bases). Trimming took 1 base from V and 1 from J, leaving 13 bases between them. This CDR3 has 16 amino acids. CDR1 and CDR2 from the germline V gene are LGHNA and YNFKEQ. CDR3 sequence reads: CASSQASGSGNYGYTF. In DNA form, the CDR3 reads TGTGCCAGCAGCCAAGCCTCAGGGTCGGGTAACTATGGCTACACCTTC.

The V call is TRBV7-2, the J call TRBJ2-1; the match to TRBD2 covers 12 bases. The length of the CDR3 is 17 residues. V shed 1 base and J 6 bases; nucleotides not matched to a gene: 7. CDR1 SGHTA and CDR2 FQGNSA come from the germline V gene. The CDR3 nucleotides read TGTGCCAGCAGCTTAGGCCCCCCTAGCGGGGGGGCCAATGAGCAGTTCTTC. This codes for CASSLGPPSGGANEQFF.

The rearrangement joins TRBV27 to TRBJ2-2, with D possibly being TRBD1 (6 bases). Germline V CDR1 and CDR2: MNHEY, SMNVEV (reference sequence). Trimming removed 3 bases at V and 6 bases at J, with 8 bases between. The CDR3 spans 13 residues. In DNA, the CDR3 is TGTGCCAGCAGTTTCAGGGGATCCGGGGAGCTGTTTTTT. Amino acids: CASSFRGSGELFF.

The chain carries TRBV6-6 and TRBJ1-1; D ambiguous. Germline loops: CDR1 MNHNY, CDR2 SVGAGI (reference sequence). V gave up 3 bases and J gave up 6 bases, with 14 bases separating them. The CDR3 has 14 amino acids. CDR3 region: CASSYESVSAEAFF. As DNA, the CDR3 is TGTGCCAGCAGTTATGAGTCGGTTTCCGCTGAAGCTTTCTTT.

V and J are TRBV27 and TRBJ1-5; 11 bases are a match to TRBD1. The CDR3 spans 19 residues. Germline CDR1 and CDR2: MNHEY and SMNVEV (reference sequence). V lost 7 bases, J lost 4 bases, and 18 bases stayed unmatched. The CDR3 protein is CASKPSTGTGGYANQPQHF. CDR3 DNA sequence: TGTGCCAGCAAACCTTCTACCGGGACAGGGGGTTACGCAAATCAGCCCCAGCATTTT.

The rearrangement joins TRBV5-1 to TRBJ2-3; 12 nucleotides agree with TRBD2. The CDR3 length is 16 residues. Germline V gene lookup returns CDR1 SGHRS and CDR2 YFSETQ. The trim removed 4 bases at V and 5 bases at J, leaving 8 bases unmatched. The CDR3 protein is CASSALLAGGGDTQYF. In nucleotides, the CDR3 is TGCGCCAGCAGCGCCTTACTAGCGGGGGGTGGAGATACGCAGTATTTT.

V usage is TRBV5-4 and J usage is TRBJ1-1, with 7 bases lining up with TRBD1. The trim removed 7 bases at V and 2 bases at J, leaving 8 bases unmatched. Looked up from germline, CDR1 is SGHNT and CDR2 is YYREEE (reference sequence). The CDR3 is 14 residues long. This CDR3 is CASRKQGTNTEAFF. The CDR3, as DNA: TGTGCCAGCCGTAAACAGGGGACAAACACTGAAGCTTTCTTT.

The rearrangement joins TRBV19 to TRBJ2-1; 14 bases line up with TRBD2. This CDR3 region has 14 residues. Per the germline V gene, CDR1 is LNHDA and CDR2 is SQIVND (reference sequence). The J segment lost 7 bases and the V segment lost 10 bases, leaving 6 bases of the junction unmatched. The CDR3 nucleotides are TGTGCCACGAGGGGGACTAGCGGGAGTAATGAGCAGTTCTTC. Translating gives CATRGTSGSNEQFF. Combining the CDR3 with reference TRBV19 and TRBJ2-1 gives the whole variable domain DGGITQSPKYLFRKEGQNVTLSCEQNLNHDAMYWYRQDPGQGLRLIYYSQIVNDFQKGDIAEGYSVSREKKESFPLTVTSAQKNPTAFYLCATRGTSGSNEQFFGPGTRLTVL.

The rearrangement links TRBV21-1 to TRBJ1-6; TRBD1 is the table's D call, not checked against the DNA. TRBV21-1 counts as a pseudogene. The CDR3 totals 22 residues. CDR3 loop: CASSLPRDDSRESGSYNSPLHF. DNA for the CDR3: TGTGCCAGCAGCCTACCAAGAGACGACAGTAGGGAATCAGGCTCCTATAATTCACCCCTCCACTTT.

The CDR3 coding sequence is TGTGCCAGTAGCGGAGGAGGACAGAGCTCCTACGAGCAGTACTTC. Translation gives CASSGGGQSSYEQYF. The rearrangement uses TRBV19 and TRBJ2-5, with a possible D match to TRBD1 (6 bases). With the DNA end fitting TRBJ2-7 better, the J assignment may be wrong. The CDR3 loop spans 15 amino acids. Per germline, CDR1 LNHDA and CDR2 SQIVND (reference sequence).

The chain recombines TRBV4-1 with TRBJ1-2; 11 bases fit TRBD1. The length of the CDR3 is 17 residues. Germline-derived CDR1 and CDR2 are MGHRA and YSYEKL. V lost 3 bases, J lost 8 bases, and 14 bases stayed unmatched. The CDR3 region has the DNA TGCGCCAGCAGCCACTTAGGACAGGGGGCGTCTAGACGAGGCTACACCTTC. Protein product: CASSHLGQGASRRGYTF.

The chain recombines TRBV19 with TRBJ1-5; D not certain. The CDR3 consists of 15 residues. CDR1 LNHDA and CDR2 SQIVND come from the germline V gene (reference sequence). V dropped 5 bases and J dropped 0 bases, with 11 bases sitting between them. The CDR3 nucleotides are TGTGCCAGTAGTTCCGGGATTTTTAGCAATCAGCCCCAGCATTTT. Its protein is CASSSGIFSNQPQHF.